The 22 T cell receptor beta chains below were found in one sample sequenced in a study of human T cells and chemical hapten exposure. TCRdb re-called the RACE reads through MiXCR, storing one row per CDR3 protein. The sample contains roughly 50,000 distinct CDR3 sequences, more than 9.5% of which appear only once. Regarding time point: patch test 1, 2 weeks after DPC sensitization. The treatment was: therapeutic diphenylcyclopropenone sensitization with weekly scalp DPC. Extraction of total RNA was performed on unfractionated whole blood. The sample consisted of whole blood, taken in connection with sensitization to the hapten diphenylcyclopropenone (DPC). These receptor sequences come from a woman between 40 and 50 years old with alopecia areata. Some clones in this sample may be carry-over from other donors' samples.

The V and J genes are TRBV4-3 and TRBJ2-5; TRBD2 agrees at 11 bases. Germline trimming cut 2 bases from V and 1 base from J; bases unmatched to any gene: 6. The germline V gene encodes CDR1 LGHNA and CDR2 YSLEER. The CDR3 loop spans 17 amino acids. CDR3 loop: CASSQQFTSGGQETQYF. The CDR3 DNA follows: TGCGCCAGCAGCCAACAATTCACTAGCGGGGGCCAAGAGACCCAGTACTTC.

This clonotype was observed a few times. The rearrangement links TRBV29-1 to TRBJ2-7; maybe TRBD2 (6 bases). CDR1 and CDR2 from the germline V gene are SQVTM and ANQGSEA. This CDR3 is built from 15 residues. Trimming removed 4 bases from V and 2 bases from J, with 18 bases in between. The CDR3 region is CSVGPIRENPYEQYF. CDR3 DNA sequence: TGCAGCGTTGGCCCTATCCGGGAGAACCCCTACGAGCAGTACTTC.

The CDR3 DNA follows: TGTGCCAGCAGCCCCGGACCTACCGGGGAGCTGTTTTTT. Translating gives CASSPGPTGELFF. V is TRBV6-2 or TRBV6-3 and J is TRBJ2-2; D is uncertain. Trimming took off 6 bases at V and 5 bases at J, with 10 bases between the two ends. Germline V gene data show CDR1 as MNHEY and CDR2 as SVGEGT. This CDR3 is built from 13 residues.

This clonotype was picked up many times. The chain couples TRBV28 to TRBJ2-7; 8 bases match TRBD2. Germline values: CDR1 MDHEN, CDR2 SYDVKM. The V gene end was trimmed by 3 bases and the J gene end by 6 bases; junction bases not matched to a gene: 7. This CDR3 comprises 14 residues. The CDR3 sequence: CASSFLSGSIEQYF. As DNA, the CDR3 is TGTGCCAGCAGTTTTCTAAGCGGGAGTATCGAGCAGTACTTC.

The CDR3 sequence is CASSPWTVSVTGELFF. The CDR3 DNA follows: TGTGCCAGCAGTCCCTGGACCGTATCGGTCACCGGGGAGCTGTTTTTT. The chain couples TRBV28 to TRBJ2-2; no clear D. This CDR3 is built from 16 residues. The V end was cut by 5 bases, the J end by 4 bases, with 17 bases between. Germline V gene lookup returns CDR1 MDHEN and CDR2 SYDVKM.

The chain links TRBV11-2 to TRBJ2-3; D gene ambiguous. V shed 5 bases and J shed 3 bases, with 6 bases lying between them. The length of the CDR3 is 12 residues. The germline V gene has CDR1 SGHAT and CDR2 FQNNGV. CDR3 coding DNA: TGTGCCAGCAGCGCCCCGACAGATACGCAGTATTTT. Translated, it gives CASSAPTDTQYF.

This clonotype was detected ten times or more. The J gene is TRBJ1-5, the V gene TRBV7-6; the D is unclear. Germline CDR1 and CDR2: SGHVS and FNYEAQ. The CDR3 runs to 14 residues. Trimming cost V 2 bases and J 4 bases, with 9 bases left between them. The DNA of the CDR3 is TGTGCCAGCAGCTTACGGGAAGGGAATCAGCCCCAGCATTTT. Its protein product is CASSLREGNQPQHF.

This clonotype was detected many times. The chain carries TRBV24-1 and TRBJ2-1; the D gene is possibly TRBD1 (6 bases). The length of the CDR3 is 13 residues. Per germline, CDR1 KGHDR and CDR2 SFDVKD. V was clipped by 7 bases and J by 6 bases, with 12 bases between them. CDR3 in DNA: TGTGCCACCAGACAGGGATTTGGCAATGAGCAGTTCTTC. Protein: CATRQGFGNEQFF.

The V and J genes are TRBV30 and TRBJ2-3, with 8 bases lining up with TRBD2. V gave up 1 base and J gave up 0 bases; unmatched junction bases: 0. This CDR3 is 14 amino acids long. Germline CDR1 GTSNPN, CDR2 SVGIG (reference sequence). The chain's CDR3 is CAWSAGGSTDTQYF. CDR3 DNA: TGTGCCTGGAGTGCGGGGGGGAGCACAGATACGCAGTATTTT.

This clonotype showed up just a few times. The chain employs TRBV12-3 or TRBV12-4 and TRBJ1-1; TRBD1 aligns across 8 bases. The CDR3 covers 14 residues. V lost 5 bases, J lost 4 bases, and 6 bases stayed unmatched. The CDR3 loop reads CASSLTGGSTEAFF. The CDR3 bases are TGTGCCAGCAGTCTTACAGGGGGAAGCACTGAAGCTTTCTTT.

The chain carries TRBV29-1 and TRBJ2-5; 10 positions agree with TRBD1. Trimming cost V 3 bases and J 5 bases; bases outside gene matches: 3. This CDR3 is built from 13 residues. Germline V lookup: CDR1 SQVTM, CDR2 ANQGSEA. The CDR3 DNA is TGCAGCGTTGATGGGGACAGGGGTGAGACCCAGTACTTC. Its translation is CSVDGDRGETQYF.

This clonotype was picked up many times. This chain joins TRBV11-3 and TRBJ2-3; 7 bases map to TRBD1. The CDR3 runs to 16 residues. Trimming cost V 2 bases and J 4 bases; bases outside gene matches: 9. The germline V gene encodes CDR1 SGHNT and CDR2 YENEEA. The CDR3 bases are TGTGCCAGCAGCTTAACAACAGGGGTCGGGGCAGATACGCAGTATTTT. Protein: CASSLTTGVGADTQYF. Based on the CDR3 plus reference TRBV11-3 and TRBJ2-3, the full variable domain is EAGVVQSPRYKIIEKKQPVAFWCNPISGHNTLYWYLQNLGQGPELLIRYENEEAVDDSQLPKDRFSAERLKGVDSTLKIQPAELGDSAVYLCASSLTTGVGADTQYFGPGTRLTVL.

The V call is TRBV5-8, the J call TRBJ2-7; no clear D gene. Germline assignment: CDR1 SGHTS and CDR2 YDEGEE. The CDR3 is made up of 15 amino acids. Trimming left V 2 bases short and J 0 bases short, with 12 bases between. The CDR3 spells CASSFIDGASYEQYF. The CDR3 DNA sequence: TGTGCCAGCAGCTTCATAGACGGAGCCTCCTACGAGCAGTACTTC.

The sample holds a few counts of this clonotype. CDR3 coding DNA: TGTGCCAGCAGCCAGACGTCACCTGGCGGGGGCTCCTACGAGCAGTACTTC. Its protein is CASSQTSPGGGSYEQYF. The rearrangement joins TRBV7-2 to TRBJ2-7, with 7 positions matching TRBD2. After removal of 5 bases from V and 0 bases from J, the junction contained 13 bases not matched to a gene. CDR1 SGHTA and CDR2 FQGNSA come from the germline V gene. This CDR3 comprises 17 residues.

This clonotype was observed at least ten times. CDR3 bases: TGTGCCACCAGTGATAGGAAGGGGATTGAAGATGCAGATACGCAGTATTTT. It specifies CATSDRKGIEDADTQYF. This rearrangement joins TRBV24-1 to TRBJ2-3; the D gene is possibly TRBD1 (5 bases). V lost 3 bases and J 4 bases, leaving 19 bases between the germline ends. Per the germline V gene, CDR1 is KGHDR and CDR2 is SFDVKD. There are 17 residues in the CDR3.

As to this clonotype: With a much larger clone just one base away, this may be a read error. The rearrangement links TRBV18 to TRBJ1-1, with D uncertain. Trimming stripped 2 bases from V and 7 bases from J, with 14 bases between. Germline V gene lookup returns CDR1 KGHSH and CDR2 LQKENI. This CDR3 has 14 residues. As DNA, the CDR3 is TGTGCCAGCTCACCAATCGACGGGAGCTATGAAGCTTTCTTT. This codes for CASSPIDGSYEAFF.

This clonotype was counted between two and nine times. The V gene is TRBV7-2, the J gene TRBJ2-1; perhaps D is TRBD1 or TRBD2 (5 bases each). Germline lookup yields CDR1 SGHTA and CDR2 FQGNSA. This CDR3 contains 15 residues. The germline V and J ends were trimmed by 5 bases and 10 bases, with 21 bases remaining between them. CDR3 in amino acids: CASSAGPGREGEQFF. As DNA, the CDR3 is TGTGCCAGCAGCGCTGGTCCGGGTCGTGAGGGGGAGCAGTTCTTC.

V and J are TRBV11-2 and TRBJ2-3; 7 nucleotides align to TRBD2. There are 14 residues in the CDR3. Germline trimming cut 8 bases from V and 2 bases from J; bases unmatched to any gene: 7. Germline assignment: CDR1 SGHAT and CDR2 FQNNGV. The CDR3 spells CASARDYHTDTQYF. As DNA, the CDR3 is TGTGCCAGCGCTCGGGACTACCACACAGATACGCAGTATTTT.

The genes are TRBV11-2 and TRBJ2-1; D gene ambiguous. CDR3 length: 14 amino acids. V lost 5 bases and J 7 bases, leaving 15 bases between the germline ends. From germline, CDR1 is SGHAT and CDR2 FQNNGV. CDR3 DNA: TGTGCCAGCAGCCCCATGGCTAGTAGGAATGAGCAGTTCTTC. It yields the protein CASSPMASRNEQFF.

The V gene is TRBV21-1, the J gene TRBJ2-3; the D segment call TRBD1 is taken from the table without a DNA check. TRBV21-1 is reported as a pseudogene. CDR3 size: 16 residues. CDR3 sequence: CASSKGRGQGPDTQYF. The DNA of the CDR3 is TGTGCCAGCAGCAAAGGAAGGGGACAGGGGCCAGATACGCAGTATTTT.

This clonotype was seen only a few times. The J gene is TRBJ2-1, the V gene TRBV18; no clear D gene. Per the germline V gene, CDR1 is KGHSH and CDR2 is LQKENI. Trimming took off 5 bases at V and 12 bases at J, with 14 bases between the two ends. The CDR3 contains 12 residues. CDR3 in DNA: TGTGCCAGCTCATTATCTTTGGGCGGGCAGTTCTTC. Amino acid sequence: CASSLSLGGQFF.

The chain combines TRBV27 with TRBJ2-1; 13 nucleotides match TRBD2. V was pared by 5 bases and J by 9 bases, with 7 bases of the junction left unmatched. The germline V gene has CDR1 MNHEY and CDR2 SMNVEV (reference sequence). The CDR3 has 15 amino acids. Here the CDR3 DNA reads TGTGCCAGCAGTCTTACTAGCGGGGGGGCCGTTGAGCAGTTCTTC. Residues: CASSLTSGGAVEQFF.